This is a list of T cell receptor beta chains from one sample in a study of blood T cell repertoires in COVID-19. Only in-frame clones appear in the TCRdb table, and some are missing; sequencing was by immunoSEQ multiplex PCR. The table records about 180,000 clones, around 85% of them present only once. Material: peripheral blood. The receptors were sampled from a woman aged 80 or over with acute or convalescent COVID-19. Each CDR3 is given with its conserved first and last residue. Fields, in order: D gene, CDR3 length, V gene, J gene, clone size, CDR3 protein, CDR3 DNA. A D gene is named only where the DNA matches it firmly. Not every row has a clone size; where given, it reads once, few, many or a size class.

D: .; length: 17; V: TRBV27; J: TRBJ1-2; size: .; CDR3: CASSTISGKTTNYGYTF; DNA: TGTGCCAGCAGTACCATTTCAGGGAAGACAACTAACTATGGCTACACCTTC
D: .; length: 13; V: TRBV12-3/TRBV12-4; J: TRBJ2-5; size: once; CDR3: CASSLASQETQYF; DNA: TGTGCCAGCAGTTTAGCATCGCAAGAGACCCAGTACTTC
D: TRBD1; length: 19; V: TRBV15; J: TRBJ2-1; size: once; CDR3: CATSRDRWTGDPSYNEQFF; DNA: TGTGCCACCAGCAGAGATCGATGGACAGGGGATCCCTCCTACAATGAGCAGTTCTTC
D: .; length: 13; V: TRBV3-1/TRBV3-2; J: TRBJ2-2; size: .; CDR3: CASSLKGQGELFF; DNA: TGTGCCAGCAGCTTAAAGGGGCAGGGGGAGCTGTTTTTT
D: TRBD2; length: 17; V: TRBV9; J: TRBJ2-1; size: once; CDR3: CASSLLSGTSGGYEQFF; DNA: TGTGCCAGCAGCTTACTCTCCGGGACTAGCGGGGGTTATGAGCAGTTCTTC
D: .; length: 15; V: TRBV7-9; J: TRBJ2-7; size: .; CDR3: CASSLGVGMGYEQYF; DNA: TGTGCCAGCAGCTTAGGGGTCGGGATGGGCTACGAGCAGTACTTC
D: .; length: 13; V: TRBV10-1; J: TRBJ1-2; size: .; CDR3: CASSRGVGYGYTF; DNA: TGCGCCAGCAGCAGGGGCGTCGGCTATGGCTACACCTTC
D: TRBD1; length: 15; V: TRBV19; J: TRBJ2-1; size: .; CDR3: CASSTGQGARNEQFF; DNA: TGTGCCAGTAGTACAGGACAGGGGGCAAGGAATGAGCAGTTCTTC
D: TRBD2; length: 15; V: TRBV7-8; J: TRBJ2-7; size: .; CDR3: CASSPGGAGGLEQYF; DNA: TGTGCCAGCAGCCCCGGAGGAGCGGGAGGGCTCGAGCAGTACTTC
D: .; length: 13; V: TRBV9; J: TRBJ2-2; size: .; CDR3: CASSSLLAGELFF; DNA: TGTGCCAGCAGCTCCCTACTCGCCGGGGAGCTGTTTTTT
D: .; length: 16; V: TRBV5-1; J: TRBJ2-2; size: .; CDR3: CASSLLGGTGAGELFF; DNA: TGCGCCAGCAGCTTGCTCGGGGGAACCGGGGCCGGGGAGCTGTTTTTT
D: .; length: 11; V: TRBV5-4; J: TRBJ2-3; size: .; CDR3: CASSWQDTQYF; DNA: TGTGCCAGCAGCTGGCAGGATACGCAGTATTTT
D: .; length: 13; V: TRBV12-3/TRBV12-4; J: TRBJ1-2; size: .; CDR3: CASSQDSNYGYTF; DNA: TGTGCCAGCAGTCAAGACAGTAACTATGGCTACACCTTC
D: .; length: 16; V: TRBV5-4; J: TRBJ2-2; size: .; CDR3: CASSLTGTLYTGELFF; DNA: TGTGCCAGCAGCTTGACCGGGACTTTATACACCGGGGAGCTGTTTTTT
D: .; length: 15; V: TRBV5-8; J: TRBJ1-1; size: .; CDR3: CASISGLVMNTEAFF; DNA: TGTGCCAGCATCTCCGGTCTGGTCATGAACACTGAAGCTTTCTTT
D: TRBD2; length: 12; V: TRBV20-1; J: TRBJ2-7; size: once; CDR3: CSASIWLAGARF; DNA: TGCAGTGCTAGTATTTGGCTAGCGGGAGCACGATTC
D: TRBD1; length: 17; V: TRBV5-1; J: TRBJ1-3; size: .; CDR3: CASSFATGQETGNTIYF; DNA: TGCGCCAGCAGCTTTGCTACTGGACAGGAAACTGGAAACACCATATATTTT
D: TRBD2; length: 16; V: TRBV27; J: TRBJ2-2; size: .; CDR3: CASSRLAGASHGELFF; DNA: TGTGCCAGCAGTCGACTAGCGGGGGCGTCCCACGGGGAGCTGTTTTTT
D: .; length: 15; V: TRBV3-1/TRBV3-2; J: TRBJ1-4; size: .; CDR3: CASSQDKGANEKLFF; DNA: TGTGCCAGCAGCCAAGACAAGGGGGCTAATGAAAAACTGTTTTTT
D: .; length: 15; V: TRBV13; J: TRBJ1-1; size: .; CDR3: CASSPAGGSSTEAFF; DNA: TGTGCCAGCAGCCCCGCGGGCGGATCGAGCACTGAAGCTTTCTTT
D: TRBD2; length: 18; V: TRBV7-6; J: TRBJ2-1; size: .; CDR3: CASSLAHPRGGYYNEQFF; DNA: TGTGCCAGCAGCTTAGCGCATCCGCGGGGGGGCTATTACAATGAGCAGTTCTTC
D: .; length: 14; V: TRBV4-1; J: TRBJ2-7; size: few; CDR3: CASSQDRRAYEQYF; DNA: TGCGCCAGCAGCCAAGATCGGAGGGCTTACGAGCAGTACTTC
D: .; length: 15; V: TRBV3-1/TRBV3-2; J: TRBJ1-1; size: .; CDR3: CASSQGGDGDTEAFF; DNA: TGTGCCAGCAGCCAGGGGGGGGACGGGGACACTGAAGCTTTCTTT
D: .; length: 13; V: TRBV11-2; J: TRBJ1-2; size: once; CDR3: CASSLPGNYGYTF; DNA: TGTGCCAGCAGCTTACCGGGAAACTATGGCTACACCTTC
D: .; length: 17; V: TRBV18; J: TRBJ2-3; size: .; CDR3: CASSPPGRRGDPDTQYF; DNA: TGTGCCAGCTCACCCCCCGGGAGGAGGGGGGACCCAGATACGCAGTATTTT
D: TRBD2; length: 17; V: TRBV5-1; J: TRBJ2-2; size: .; CDR3: CASSTPGLAAPQRELFF; DNA: TGCGCCAGCAGCACACCGGGACTAGCGGCCCCTCAACGGGAGCTGTTTTTT
D: .; length: 15; V: TRBV25-1; J: TRBJ1-6; size: .; CDR3: CASRDNGGVNSPLHF; DNA: TGTGCCAGCAGGGATAATGGGGGGGTGAACTCACCCCTCCACTTT
D: TRBD1; length: 13; V: TRBV2; J: TRBJ1-2; size: once; CDR3: CASRGTGVGGYTF; DNA: TGTGCCAGCAGGGGTACAGGGGTTGGTGGCTACACCTTC
D: .; length: 13; V: TRBV3-1/TRBV3-2; J: TRBJ1-2; size: .; CDR3: CASSLGQNYGYTF; DNA: TGTGCCAGCAGCCTTGGACAGAACTATGGCTACACCTTC
D: TRBD1; length: 14; V: TRBV6-5; J: TRBJ1-2; size: few; CDR3: CASSYADRVYGYTF; DNA: TGTGCCAGCAGCTATGCGGACAGGGTCTATGGCTACACCTTC
D: TRBD1; length: 14; V: TRBV12-5; J: TRBJ2-3; size: .; CDR3: CASGLGDRSDTQYF; DNA: TGTGCTAGTGGTTTGGGGGACAGGTCAGATACGCAGTATTTT
D: TRBD2; length: 18; V: TRBV18; J: TRBJ2-2; size: .; CDR3: CASSPRLAGVGDTGELFF; DNA: TGTGCCAGCTCACCAAGACTAGCGGGAGTGGGCGACACCGGGGAGCTGTTTTTT
D: .; length: 13; V: TRBV5-6; J: TRBJ1-4; size: .; CDR3: CASSLGHSEKLFF; DNA: TGTGCCAGCAGCTTGGGACATTCGGAAAAACTGTTTTTT
D: .; length: 13; V: TRBV3-1/TRBV3-2; J: TRBJ1-1; size: few; CDR3: CASKFGENTEAFF; DNA: TGTGCCAGCAAGTTCGGAGAGAACACTGAAGCTTTCTTT
D: TRBD1; length: 15; V: TRBV5-1; J: TRBJ1-5; size: .; CDR3: CASSLGTGFGQPQHF; DNA: TGCGCCAGCAGCTTGGGGACAGGGTTTGGTCAGCCCCAGCATTTT
D: .; length: 14; V: TRBV5-5; J: TRBJ1-2; size: .; CDR3: CASRFPGSKRGYTF; DNA: TGTGCCAGCAGGTTTCCGGGATCCAAGAGGGGCTACACCTTC
D: TRBD2; length: 15; V: TRBV5-1; J: TRBJ2-1; size: .; CDR3: CASTFRLAGNNEQFF; DNA: TGCGCCAGCACCTTCAGGCTAGCGGGAAACAATGAGCAGTTCTTC
D: .; length: 18; V: TRBV4-1; J: TRBJ2-1; size: .; CDR3: CASSQSSEGARPYNEQFF; DNA: TGCGCCAGCAGCCAATCCTCCGAGGGTGCTAGGCCCTACAATGAGCAGTTCTTC
D: TRBD1; length: 12; V: TRBV2; J: TRBJ1-5; size: .; CDR3: CARGTGDQPQHF; DNA: TGTGCCAGGGGGACAGGAGATCAGCCCCAGCATTTT
D: .; length: 14; V: TRBV3-1/TRBV3-2; J: TRBJ1-5; size: .; CDR3: CASSPRSSNQPQHF; DNA: TGTGCCAGCAGCCCTCGGTCGAGCAATCAGCCCCAGCATTTT
D: TRBD2; length: 18; V: TRBV9; J: TRBJ2-1; size: .; CDR3: CASSVATGGEAPGDEQFF; DNA: TGTGCCAGCAGCGTAGCTACGGGGGGGGAGGCCCCCGGCGATGAGCAGTTCTTC
D: .; length: 14; V: TRBV5-1; J: TRBJ2-7; size: .; CDR3: CASSQGHRSYEQYF; DNA: TGCGCCAGCAGCCAGGGACATCGCTCCTACGAGCAGTACTTC
D: TRBD1; length: 13; V: TRBV7-9; J: TRBJ2-7; size: few; CDR3: CASSPGGLGEQYF; DNA: TGTGCCAGCAGCCCAGGGGGCCTAGGGGAGCAGTACTTC
D: .; length: 15; V: TRBV4-1; J: TRBJ1-2; size: .; CDR3: CASSLFGGGDYGYTF; DNA: TGCGCCAGCAGCCTTTTCGGTGGCGGCGACTATGGCTACACCTTC
D: TRBD2; length: 16; V: TRBV15; J: TRBJ2-2; size: .; CDR3: CATSRGTSGGAGELFF; DNA: TGTGCCACCAGCAGAGGGACTAGCGGGGGAGCCGGGGAGCTGTTTTTT
D: .; length: 15; V: TRBV19; J: TRBJ2-3; size: .; CDR3: CASRPPQGTGYTQYF; DNA: TGTGCCAGTAGACCACCTCAGGGGACGGGGTATACGCAGTATTTT
D: TRBD1; length: 11; V: TRBV2; J: TRBJ1-5; size: .; CDR3: CASSTGTGEHF; DNA: TGTGCCAGCAGTACCGGGACAGGGGAACATTTT
D: .; length: 15; V: TRBV2; J: TRBJ1-3; size: .; CDR3: CASIGWGQSGNTIYF; DNA: TGTGCCAGCATTGGATGGGGCCAGTCTGGAAACACCATATATTTT
D: .; length: 13; V: TRBV12-3/TRBV12-4; J: TRBJ1-5; size: .; CDR3: CASSFGGDQPQHF; DNA: TGTGCCAGCAGTTTCGGGGGGGACCAGCCCCAGCATTTT
D: .; length: 15; V: TRBV6-5; J: TRBJ1-6; size: .; CDR3: CASTDGTTYNSPLHF; DNA: TGTGCCAGCACGGATGGGACAACTTATAATTCACCCCTCCACTTT
D: TRBD1; length: 15; V: TRBV19; J: TRBJ1-2; size: .; CDR3: CASSGQGGPNYGYTF; DNA: TGTGCCAGTAGTGGTCAGGGGGGCCCTAACTATGGCTACACCTTC
D: .; length: 14; V: TRBV5-6; J: TRBJ2-5; size: .; CDR3: CASSPAGQQETQYF; DNA: TGTGCCAGCAGCCCAGCAGGACAGCAAGAGACCCAGTACTTC
D: .; length: 13; V: TRBV6-1; J: TRBJ2-4; size: .; CDR3: CASSEVGEDIQYF; DNA: TGTGCCAGCAGTGAAGTTGGTGAGGACATTCAGTACTTC